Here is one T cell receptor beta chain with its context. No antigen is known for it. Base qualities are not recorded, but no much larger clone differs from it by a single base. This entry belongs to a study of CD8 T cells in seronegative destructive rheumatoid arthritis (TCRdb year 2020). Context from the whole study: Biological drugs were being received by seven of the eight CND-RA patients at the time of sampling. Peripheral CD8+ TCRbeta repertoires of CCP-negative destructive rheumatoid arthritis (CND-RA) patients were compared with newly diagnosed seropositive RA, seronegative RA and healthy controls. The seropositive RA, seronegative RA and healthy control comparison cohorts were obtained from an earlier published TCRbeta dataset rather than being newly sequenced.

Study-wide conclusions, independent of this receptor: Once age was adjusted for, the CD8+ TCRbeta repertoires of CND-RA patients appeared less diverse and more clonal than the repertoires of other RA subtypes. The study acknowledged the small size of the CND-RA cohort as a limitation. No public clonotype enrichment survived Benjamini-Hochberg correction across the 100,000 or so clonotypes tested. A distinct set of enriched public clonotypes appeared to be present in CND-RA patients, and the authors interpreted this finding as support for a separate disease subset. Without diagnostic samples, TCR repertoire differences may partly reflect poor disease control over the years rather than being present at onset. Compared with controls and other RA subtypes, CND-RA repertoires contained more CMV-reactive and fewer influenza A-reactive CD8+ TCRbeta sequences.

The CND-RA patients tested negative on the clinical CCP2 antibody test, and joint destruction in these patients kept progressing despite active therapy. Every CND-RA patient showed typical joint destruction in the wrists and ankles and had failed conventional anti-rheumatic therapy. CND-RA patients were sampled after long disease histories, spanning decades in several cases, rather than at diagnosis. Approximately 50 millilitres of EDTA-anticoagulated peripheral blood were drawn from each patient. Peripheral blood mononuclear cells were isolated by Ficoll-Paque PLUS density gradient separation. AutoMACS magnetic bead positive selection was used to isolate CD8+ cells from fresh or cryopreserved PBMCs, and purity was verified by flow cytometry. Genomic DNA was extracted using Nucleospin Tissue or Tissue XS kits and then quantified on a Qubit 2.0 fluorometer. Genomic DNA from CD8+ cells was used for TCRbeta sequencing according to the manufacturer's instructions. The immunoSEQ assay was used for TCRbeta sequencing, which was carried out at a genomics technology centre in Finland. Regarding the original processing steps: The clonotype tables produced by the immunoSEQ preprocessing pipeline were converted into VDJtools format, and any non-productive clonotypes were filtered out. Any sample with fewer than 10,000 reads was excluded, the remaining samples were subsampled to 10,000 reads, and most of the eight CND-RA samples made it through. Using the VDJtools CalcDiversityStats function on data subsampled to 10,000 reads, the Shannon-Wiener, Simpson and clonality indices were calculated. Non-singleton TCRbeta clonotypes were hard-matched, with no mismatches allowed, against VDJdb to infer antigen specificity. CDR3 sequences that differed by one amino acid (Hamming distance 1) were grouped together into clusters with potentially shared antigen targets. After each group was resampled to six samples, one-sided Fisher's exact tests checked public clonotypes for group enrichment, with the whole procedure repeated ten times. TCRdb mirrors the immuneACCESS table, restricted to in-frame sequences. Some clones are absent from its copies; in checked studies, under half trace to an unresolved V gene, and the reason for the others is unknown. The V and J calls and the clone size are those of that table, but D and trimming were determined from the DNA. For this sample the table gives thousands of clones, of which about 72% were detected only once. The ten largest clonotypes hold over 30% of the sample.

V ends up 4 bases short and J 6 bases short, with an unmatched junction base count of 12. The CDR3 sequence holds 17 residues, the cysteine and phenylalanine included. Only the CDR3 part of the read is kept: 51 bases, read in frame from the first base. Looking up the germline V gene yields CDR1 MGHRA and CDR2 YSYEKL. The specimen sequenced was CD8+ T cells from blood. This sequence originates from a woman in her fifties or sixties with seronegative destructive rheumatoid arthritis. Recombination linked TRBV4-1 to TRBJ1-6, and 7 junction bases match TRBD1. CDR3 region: CASSPNAVGQSNSPLHF. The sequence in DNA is TGCGCCAGCAGCCCAAACGCGGTGGGACAGAGTAATTCACCCCTCCACTTT.